This T cell receptor (beta chain) was captured in a study of blood T cell repertoires in COVID-19. As for the study in general: Samples came from the United States, Italy and Spain, spanning acute and convalescent COVID-19. T cells, B-cell-depleted T cells, or PBMCs provided the cDNA or gDNA that served as material.

In the authors' workflow: Amplification of reference gene primers was used by the study to estimate nucleated cell counts. TCRdb's table, derived via immunoSEQ multiplex PCR, lists solely in-frame clones and lacks some. V, J and clone size were drawn from that table, and D and trimming were deduced from the DNA. The table lists nearly 350,000 clones, around four fifths of them singletons, with around 3% in the top ten. V lost 5 bases and J lost 10, with 9 bases in between. The germline V gene encodes CDR1 SGHTA and CDR2 FQGNSA. The CDR3 has 11 residues. This chain links TRBV7-2 with TRBJ2-1; no reliable D call. This clonotype was sampled from a man aged 25 to 45 with active or convalescent COVID-19. Sequencing used peripheral blood. The DNA of the CDR3 is TGTGCCAGCAGCCCCCTCAGGGAGCAGTTCTTC. This translates into CASSPLREQFF. The full variable domain, completed using reference TRBV7-2 and TRBJ2-1, is GAGVSQSPSNKVTEKGKDVELRCDPISGHTALYWYRQSLGQGLEFLIYFQGNSAPDKSGLPSDRFSAERTGGSVSTLTIQRTQQEDSAVYLCASSPLREQFFGPGTRLTVL.